This section outlines one T cell receptor (beta chain) sequence together with its context. These data are taken from a study of blood T cell repertoires in COVID-19. Produced via immunoSEQ multiplex PCR; TCRdb's table is partial and in-frame only. The data contain 210,000 or so clones, 80% to 90% of them singletons. J was trimmed by 6 bases and V by 0 bases; bases with no gene match: 10. Germline V CDR1 and CDR2: LNHNV, YYDKDF (reference sequence). This CDR3 has 17 residues. The rearrangement links TRBV15 to TRBJ2-2, with 7 nucleotides matching TRBD1. Source material: peripheral blood. This TCR derives from a human donor in a cohort sampled during active COVID-19. CDR3 DNA: TGTGCCACCAGCAGAGATCCGGGACAGATTAGGCCCGGGGAGCTGTTTTTT. Its translation: CATSRDPGQIRPGELFF.